This TCR beta chain was retrieved from a study of T cell repertoires in cytomegalovirus infection. Study-level background: Public TCR beta signature analysis indicated the presence of both CMV infection and matching HLA type.

Study results and limitations: CMV-specific TCR beta clonotypes restricted by HLA-C were the ones dominating the ex vivo response.

This clonotype has ten or more counts. Its cognate antigen is unknown. In TCRdb, the reads were re-called with MiXCR into one record per CDR3 protein. Among hundreds of thousands of distinct CDR3 sequences, roughly a sixth were seen once, and the ten largest hold more than 10%. The CDR3 length is 13 residues. V was clipped by 3 bases and J by 6 bases, with 11 bases between them. Germline V gene data show CDR1 as SGHTA and CDR2 as FQGNSA. The chain combines TRBV7-2 with TRBJ1-2; a weak D match, TRBD1 (6 bases). This clonotype was sampled from a human donor in good health (CMV status not recorded). Some clones in this sample may be carry-over from other donors' samples. Sequenced input: PBMCs. In DNA form, the CDR3 reads TGTGCCAGCAGCTTCAGGGGTCGTAATGGCTACACCTTC. As protein: CASSFRGRNGYTF.